These T cell receptor beta chains were read from a single sample in a study of blood T cells in healthy people across ages. One entry per CDR3 protein results from TCRdb running MiXCR on the 5' RACE reads. Altogether around 800,000 distinct CDR3 sequences are present, 44% being singletons, with the ten largest covering around 21%. The sample was blood. These TCRs come from a man in his 60s in good health. Each CDR3 is given with its conserved first and last residue. The order of the fields is V gene, clone size, D gene, J gene, CDR3 protein, CDR3 DNA. A D gene is named only where the DNA matches it firmly. Clone size appears in some rows only: once, few, many, or a class for an expanded clone.

TRBV7-3	.	TRBD2	TRBJ2-1	CASSLLGGVAYNEQFF	TGTGCCAGCAGCTTGCTCGGGGGGGTCGCCTACAATGAGCAGTTCTTC
TRBV7-2	.	.	TRBJ1-2	CASTGTGTFHGYTF	TGTGCCAGCACTGGGACCGGGACATTCCATGGCTACACCTTC
TRBV20-1	.	TRBD2	TRBJ2-5	CSATLAGGIQETQYF	TGCAGTGCAACACTAGCGGGGGGGATCCAAGAGACCCAGTACTTC
TRBV27	.	TRBD1	TRBJ1-2	CASSFLGTRTGRGGYTF	TGTGCCAGCAGTTTTCTGGGTACCCGGACAGGGAGGGGTGGCTACACCTTC
TRBV5-1	.	.	TRBJ2-3	CASSLSDRTDTQYF	TGCGCCAGCAGCTTGAGCGACCGCACAGATACGCAGTATTTT
TRBV2	.	.	TRBJ2-1	CASSGIGTTNEQFF	TGTGCCAGCAGTGGGATTGGGACCACTAATGAGCAGTTCTTC
TRBV27	.	.	TRBJ2-7	CASSLDKTCEQYF	TGTGCCAGCAGTCTCGATAAGACCTGCGAGCAGTACTTC
TRBV29-1	few	.	TRBJ1-4	CSVERGLRGKLFF	TGCAGCGTTGAACGGGGGCTACGCGGAAAACTGTTTTTT
TRBV28	few	.	TRBJ2-5	CASSTPGGLRGTQYF	TGTGCCAGCAGTACACCGGGGGGCCTCAGGGGGACCCAGTACTTC
TRBV2	.	TRBD1	TRBJ2-3	CASSDSGQSSTDTQYF	TGTGCCAGCAGTGACTCGGGACAGTCTAGCACAGATACGCAGTATTTT
TRBV9	.	.	TRBJ2-3	CASSVGSTLDTQYF	TGTGCCAGCAGCGTAGGTTCCACCCTAGATACGCAGTATTTT
TRBV7-2	once	.	TRBJ1-1	CASSLYNTEAFF	TGTGCCAGCAGCTTATATAACACTGAAGCTTTCTTT
TRBV5-1	few	TRBD2	TRBJ2-1	CASSFERGGNNEQFF	TGCGCCAGCAGCTTCGAGCGGGGGGGTAACAATGAGCAGTTCTTC
TRBV6-6	once	TRBD1	TRBJ1-6	CASSPGTGGVNSPLHF	TGTGCCAGCAGCCCCGGGACAGGGGGCGTTAATTCACCCCTCCACTTT
TRBV7-2	.	TRBD1	TRBJ2-7	CASSLGRVPRGEQYF	TGTGCCAGCAGCTTAGGAAGGGTGCCCAGGGGGGAGCAGTACTTC
TRBV12-3/TRBV12-4	.	.	TRBJ1-1	CASSDAWYTEAFF	TGTGCCAGCAGTGATGCCTGGTACACTGAAGCTTTCTTT
TRBV20-1	.	.	TRBJ2-5	CSATAPLETQYF	TGCAGTGCTACGGCGCCTCTAGAGACCCAGTACTTC
TRBV14	.	.	TRBJ2-7	CASSQMESYEQYF	TGTGCCAGCAGCCAAATGGAATCCTACGAGCAGTACTTC
TRBV4-3	few	.	TRBJ2-7	CASSQDMDRGYEQYF	TGCGCCAGCAGCCAAGATATGGACAGAGGCTACGAGCAGTACTTC
TRBV6-2/TRBV6-3	.	.	TRBJ2-7	CASSSIRTPSYEQYF	TGTGCCAGCAGTTCAATACGGACACCTTCCTACGAGCAGTACTTC
TRBV20-1	.	TRBD2	TRBJ2-1	CSARSLAGLGNEQFF	TGCAGTGCTAGGAGCCTAGCGGGGCTTGGGAATGAGCAGTTCTTC
TRBV20-1	.	.	TRBJ2-7	CSASDKLEQYF	TGCAGTGCGTCCGATAAACTCGAGCAGTACTTC
TRBV12-3/TRBV12-4	.	TRBD1	TRBJ1-6	CASSLYRQGASPLHF	TGTGCCAGCAGTCTTTACCGACAGGGGGCTTCACCCCTCCACTTT
TRBV11-2	.	.	TRBJ2-3	CASSLSGTGFEDAQYF	TGTGCCAGCAGCTTATCCGGCACAGGGTTCGAAGATGCGCAGTATTTT
TRBV27	few	.	TRBJ2-7	CASSARGLSSYEQYF	TGTGCCAGCAGTGCCAGGGGACTTAGCTCCTACGAGCAGTACTTC
TRBV29-1	many	.	TRBJ2-3	CSVDRDRGTQYF	TGCAGCGTTGACCGAGATAGAGGAACGCAGTATTTT
TRBV29-1	.	.	TRBJ2-1	CSAEGESYNEQFF	TGCAGCGCCGAAGGAGAGAGTTACAATGAGCAGTTCTTC
TRBV6-5	.	TRBD1	TRBJ2-7	CASSSPTGGIYEQYF	TGTGCCAGCAGTTCCCCGACAGGGGGCATATACGAGCAGTACTTC
TRBV20-1	.	.	TRBJ2-7	CSARDLSFSAVNSYEQYF	TGCAGTGCTAGAGATTTATCTTTCTCAGCGGTGAACTCCTACGAGCAGTACTTC
TRBV11-3	.	.	TRBJ2-7	CASSLGGIRDYEQYF	TGTGCCAGCAGCTTAGGGGGCATTCGGGACTACGAGCAGTACTTC
TRBV7-2	.	TRBD1	TRBJ2-7	CASTRDRAGEQYF	TGTGCCAGCACCCGGGACAGGGCGGGAGAGCAGTACTTC
TRBV7-2	.	.	TRBJ1-2	CASSPVTGQYGYTF	TGTGCCAGCAGCCCTGTTACAGGGCAGTATGGCTACACCTTC
TRBV9	.	.	TRBJ2-5	CASSVGRGAETQYF	TGTGCCAGCAGCGTAGGCCGGGGGGCCGAGACCCAGTACTTC
TRBV6-2/TRBV6-3	.	.	TRBJ2-2	CASLPGARTGELFF	TGTGCCTCACTTCCCGGGGCTAGGACCGGGGAGCTGTTTTTT
TRBV15	.	.	TRBJ2-6	CATSRDRHSGANVLTF	TGTGCCACCAGCAGAGATCGGCACTCTGGGGCCAACGTCCTGACTTTC
TRBV20-1	.	.	TRBJ1-1	CSPQVRNTEAFF	TGCAGCCCACAGGTGCGGAACACTGAAGCTTTCTTT
TRBV12-3/TRBV12-4	many	TRBD1	TRBJ2-3	CASSSPRTGGTDTQYF	TGTGCCAGCAGCTCACCCCGGACAGGCGGCACAGATACGCAGTATTTT
TRBV28	.	.	TRBJ2-2	CASSVRVQAGTGELFF	TGTGCCAGCAGTGTCCGCGTTCAGGCGGGCACCGGGGAGCTGTTTTTT
TRBV4-1	.	TRBD2	TRBJ2-7	CASSQGLAGNSYEQYF	TGCGCCAGCAGCCAGGGACTAGCCGGCAACTCCTACGAGCAGTACTTC
TRBV9	few	.	TRBJ1-2	CASSVGIWSGQNYGYTF	TGTGCCAGCAGCGTAGGAATCTGGTCTGGACAGAACTATGGCTACACCTTC
TRBV29-1	few	.	TRBJ1-1	CSPEWGTKAFF	TGCAGCCCTGAGTGGGGAACGAAAGCTTTCTTT
TRBV27	.	.	TRBJ2-1	CASSPTLSYNEQFF	TGTGCCAGCAGTCCGACCCTTTCCTACAATGAGCAGTTCTTC
TRBV4-3	.	TRBD2	TRBJ2-3	CASSQGLAGGDTQYF	TGCGCCAGCAGCCAGGGACTAGCTGGAGGAGATACGCAGTATTTT
TRBV20-1	.	.	TRBJ2-7	CSARPGNRGGEQYF	TGCAGTGCTAGACCCGGGAACAGGGGAGGCGAGCAGTACTTC
TRBV11-2	.	.	TRBJ2-4	CASSPEGLTKNIQYF	TGTGCCAGCAGCCCGGAGGGGTTGACCAAAAACATTCAGTACTTC